The present entry profiles one T cell receptor beta chain with its context. The record originates from a study of blood T cell repertoires in COVID-19. Study details: Italy, Spain and the United States were the sources of the convalescent and acute COVID-19 samples. Sample material is recorded as cDNA or gDNA derived from T cells, B-cell-depleted T cells, or PBMCs.

The V end lost 0 bases, the J end lost 5 bases, and 11 bases lay between the germline ends. The CDR3 spans 15 residues. The V gene's germline CDR1 is MNHEY and CDR2 SVGAGI. Assay used: immunoSEQ multiplex PCR; TCRdb lists only in-frame clones, some missing. Of 200,000 to 300,000 clones listed, about 90% are singletons. Input material: peripheral blood. The clonotype comes from a man younger than 35 with active or convalescent COVID-19. This chain links TRBV6-5 with TRBJ2-1; D may be TRBD2 (5 bases). Here the CDR3 DNA reads TGTGCCAGCAGTTACTCGAGCGGACTCCACAATGAGCAGTTCTTC. It codes for CASSYSSGLHNEQFF.